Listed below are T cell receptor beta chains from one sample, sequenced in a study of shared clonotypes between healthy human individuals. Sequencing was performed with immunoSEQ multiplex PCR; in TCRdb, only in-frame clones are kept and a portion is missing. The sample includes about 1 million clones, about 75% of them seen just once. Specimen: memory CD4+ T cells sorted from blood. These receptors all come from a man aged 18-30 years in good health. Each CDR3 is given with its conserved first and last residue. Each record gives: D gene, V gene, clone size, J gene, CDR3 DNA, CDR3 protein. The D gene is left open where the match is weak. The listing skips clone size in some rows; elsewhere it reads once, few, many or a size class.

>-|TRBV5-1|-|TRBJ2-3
TGCGCCAGCAGCCGAGAATTGGGACTTAGCACAGATACGCAGTATTTT
CASSRELGLSTDTQYF
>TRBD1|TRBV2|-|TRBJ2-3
TGTGCCAGCAGGGGGCGGACAGGGGGCACAGATACGCAGTATTTT
CASRGRTGGTDTQYF
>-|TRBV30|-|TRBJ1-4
TGTGCCTGGAGTACATCTCATGGCACTAATGAAAAACTGTTTTTT
CAWSTSHGTNEKLFF
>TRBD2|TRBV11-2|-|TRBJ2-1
TGTGCCAGCAGCATTAGCGGGACCACCTACAATGAGCAGTTCTTC
CASSISGTTYNEQFF
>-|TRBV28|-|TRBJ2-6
TGTGCCAGCAGTCGATATGGGGCCAACGTCCTGACTTTC
CASSRYGANVLTF
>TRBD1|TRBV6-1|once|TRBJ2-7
TGTGCCAGCAGTGTTACGAGGGGGCGAGGCTACGAGCAGTACTTC
CASSVTRGRGYEQYF
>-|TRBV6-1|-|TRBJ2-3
TGTGCCAGCAGTCCCTCACAAGCGGATACGCAGTATTTT
CASSPSQADTQYF
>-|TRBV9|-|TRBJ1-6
TGTGCCAGCAGCGTAGGTACCAATAATTCACCCCTCCACTTT
CASSVGTNNSPLHF
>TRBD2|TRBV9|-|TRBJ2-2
TGTGCCAGCAGCGTAGGCACTAGCGCTAACACCGGGGAGCTGTTTTTT
CASSVGTSANTGELFF
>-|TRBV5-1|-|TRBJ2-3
TGCGCCAGCAGCTTGGCTCCGACAGATACGCAGTATTTT
CASSLAPTDTQYF
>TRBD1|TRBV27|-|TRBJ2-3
TGTGCCAGCAGTTTATCGATGACAGGGAACACAGATACGCAGTATTTT
CASSLSMTGNTDTQYF
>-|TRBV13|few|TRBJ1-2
TGTGCCAGCAGCTCGTGGGGATTCGGCTATGGCTACACCTTC
CASSSWGFGYGYTF
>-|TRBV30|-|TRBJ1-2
TGTGCCTGGAGGGATATTGCCTATGGCTACACCTTC
CAWRDIAYGYTF
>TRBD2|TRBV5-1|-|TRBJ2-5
TGCGCCAGCAGCTTGGGTGGACTAGCGGGAGGGTACCAAGAGACCCAGTACTTC
CASSLGGLAGGYQETQYF
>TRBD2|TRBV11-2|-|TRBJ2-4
TGTGCCAGCAGCCCGCGACTAGCGGGGGGGCCAGCCAAAAACATTCAGTACTTC
CASSPRLAGGPAKNIQYF
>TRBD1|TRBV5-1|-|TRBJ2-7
TGCGCCAGCGGACAGGGCCCCTACGAGCAGTACTTC
CASGQGPYEQYF
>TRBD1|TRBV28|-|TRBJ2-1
TGTGCCAGCAGTTTGATCCGGGACAGGGGGAATGAGCAGTTCTTC
CASSLIRDRGNEQFF
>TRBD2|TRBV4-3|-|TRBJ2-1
TGCGCCAGCAGCCAAGATCTTGGGTCTAGCGGGAGGTGGCATGAGCAGTTCTTC
CASSQDLGSSGRWHEQFF
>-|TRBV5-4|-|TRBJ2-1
TGTGCCAGCAGCTTAGGTGGGAGCGGAGGGAATGAGCAGTTCTTC
CASSLGGSGGNEQFF
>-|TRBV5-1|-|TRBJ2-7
TGCGCCAGCAGCTTCGGGAGCTCCTACGAGCAGTACTTC
CASSFGSSYEQYF
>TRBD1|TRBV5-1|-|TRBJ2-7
TGCGCCAGCGCGACAGGGGCGCAGAACGAGCAGTACTTC
CASATGAQNEQYF
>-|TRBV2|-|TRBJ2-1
TGTGCCAGCATATTGGGGTCTAACAATGAGCAGTTCTTC
CASILGSNNEQFF
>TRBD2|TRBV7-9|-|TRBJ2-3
TGTGCCAGCAGCTTATTTCAGGGAGGGGATACGCAGTATTTT
CASSLFQGGDTQYF
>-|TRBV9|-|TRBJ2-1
TGTGCCAGCAGCGTAGAAAGCTTCTCTAACTTCTACAATGAGCAGTTCTTC
CASSVESFSNFYNEQFF
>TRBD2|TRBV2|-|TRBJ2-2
TGTGCCAGCCGCCCCCGGGGGGGCCTCGGGGAGCTGTTTTTT
CASRPRGGLGELFF
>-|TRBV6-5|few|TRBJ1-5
TGTGCCAGCAGACCTCCGGGTAGCAATCAGCCCCAGCATTTT
CASRPPGSNQPQHF
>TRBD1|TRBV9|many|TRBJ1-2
TGTGCCAGCAGCGTAGAAGGCAGGGGGACCGATGGCTACACCTTC
CASSVEGRGTDGYTF
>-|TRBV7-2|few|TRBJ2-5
TGTGCCAGCAGCTTAACCAGGGCAGAGACCCAGTACTTC
CASSLTRAETQYF
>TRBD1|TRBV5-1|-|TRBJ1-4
TGCGCCAGCAGCCGGGGACAGGGGGGTGAAAAACTGTTTTTT
CASSRGQGGEKLFF
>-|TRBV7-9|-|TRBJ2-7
TGTGCCAGCAGCTTTTCGCCCGGGACGGGCTCCTACGAGCAGTACTTC
CASSFSPGTGSYEQYF
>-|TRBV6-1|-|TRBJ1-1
TGTGCCAGCAGTGCCGGGGAGGGCACTGAAGCTTTCTTT
CASSAGEGTEAFF
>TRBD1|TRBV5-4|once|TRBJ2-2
TGTGCCAGCAGCACCGGGACAGGGGCGCTCAACACCGGGGAGCTGTTTTTT
CASSTGTGALNTGELFF
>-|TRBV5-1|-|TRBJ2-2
TGCGCCAGCAGCTTGGTACCAGCAGGGGAGACCGGGGAGCTGTTTTTT
CASSLVPAGETGELFF
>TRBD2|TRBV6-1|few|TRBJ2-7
TGTGCCAGCACTTGGTTACTAGCGGACTCCTACGAGCAGTACTTC
CASTWLLADSYEQYF
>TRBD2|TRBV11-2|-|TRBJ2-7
TGTGCCAGCAGCTCCGCCGAGCTAGCGGGAAATGCCTACGAGCAGTACTTC
CASSSAELAGNAYEQYF
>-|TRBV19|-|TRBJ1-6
TGTGCCAGTAGTCTTCAGGGCGGGTGGAATTCACCCCTCCACTTT
CASSLQGGWNSPLHF
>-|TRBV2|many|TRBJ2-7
TGTGCCAGCACAGGGTTCGACGAGCAGTACTTC
CASTGFDEQYF
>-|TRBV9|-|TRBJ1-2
TGTGCCAGCAGCATTAAACAGGGAAGTGGCTACACCTTC
CASSIKQGSGYTF
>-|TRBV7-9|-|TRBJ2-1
TGTGCCAGCAGCCCCGAAAGTGAGCAGTTCTTC
CASSPESEQFF
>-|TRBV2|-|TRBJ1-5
TGTGCCAGCAGATTAACAGCCAACAATCAGCCCCAGCATTTT
CASRLTANNQPQHF
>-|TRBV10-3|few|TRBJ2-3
TGTGCCATCAGTGGGCAAGTTGTAGGTACAGATACGCAGTATTTT
CAISGQVVGTDTQYF
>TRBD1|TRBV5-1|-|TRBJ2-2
TGCGCCAGCAGCTTAGGACAGGGTCTCAACACCGGGGAGCTGTTTTTT
CASSLGQGLNTGELFF
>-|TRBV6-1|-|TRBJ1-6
TGTGCCAGCGGCATAACAGGGAATAATTCACCCCTCCACTTT
CASGITGNNSPLHF
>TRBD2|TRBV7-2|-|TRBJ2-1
TGTGCCAGCAGCTCGAAGGGACTAGCGAGTCGAAATGAGCAGTTCTTC
CASSSKGLASRNEQFF
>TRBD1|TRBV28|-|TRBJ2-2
TGTGCCAGCAGTCGCCTGGACAGGGAGTCCGGGGAGCTGTTTTTT
CASSRLDRESGELFF
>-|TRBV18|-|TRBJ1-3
TGTGCCAGCTCACTCTCGGACAGCAGAAACACCATATATTTT
CASSLSDSRNTIYF
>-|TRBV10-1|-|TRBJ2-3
TGCGCCAGCAGTGAGTCGACGACCACCCCAGATACGCAGTATTTT
CASSESTTTPDTQYF
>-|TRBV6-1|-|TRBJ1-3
TGTGCCAGCAGTGAAGCCACTTCTGGAAACACCATATATTTT
CASSEATSGNTIYF
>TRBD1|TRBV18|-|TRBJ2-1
TGTGCCAGCTCACCCGGAAGGGGGCAGGAGCAGTTCTTC
CASSPGRGQEQFF
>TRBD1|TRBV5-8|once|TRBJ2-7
TGTGCCAGCCGCAGGGGGCGCGGGGCCTACGAGCAGTACTTC
CASRRGRGAYEQYF
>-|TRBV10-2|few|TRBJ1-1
TGCGCCAGCAGTAGCTTGGCCGGGGAAGCTTTCTTT
CASSSLAGEAFF
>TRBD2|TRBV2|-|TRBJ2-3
TGTGCCAGCAGCGAGAGCGGGAGTGGAACAGATACGCAGTATTTT
CASSESGSGTDTQYF
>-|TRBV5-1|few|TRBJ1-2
TGCGCCAGCAGCTTGAATCGGGGGACGGGCTATGGCTACACCTTC
CASSLNRGTGYGYTF
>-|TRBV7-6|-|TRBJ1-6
TGTGCCAGCAGCTTAGCGCAATGGGGGTATTCACCCCTCCACTTT
CASSLAQWGYSPLHF
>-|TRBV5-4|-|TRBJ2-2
TGTGCCAGCAGCTTGATGGTTTCCACCGGGGAGCTGTTTTTT
CASSLMVSTGELFF
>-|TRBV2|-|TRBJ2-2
TGTGCCAGCATGCCGAGGCCGGATGGCACCGGGGAGCTGTTTTTT
CASMPRPDGTGELFF
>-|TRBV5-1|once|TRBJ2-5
TGCGCCAGCAGCTTGGGGAACGGGCAAGAGACCCAGTACTTC
CASSLGNGQETQYF
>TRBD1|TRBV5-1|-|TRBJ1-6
TGCGCCAGCAGCTTGTTGGCCCAGGGGGCTGAATCACCCCTCCACTTT
CASSLLAQGAESPLHF
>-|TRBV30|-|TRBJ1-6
TGTGCCTGGAAATTGGACAGTGATGGTTCACCCCTCCACTTT
CAWKLDSDGSPLHF